This is a list of T cell receptor beta chains from one sample in a study of CD8+ T cells in alopecia areata. The assay was immunoSEQ multiplex PCR, and TCRdb's table has in-frame clones only and misses some. The table lists 150,000 to 200,000 clones, around three fifths of them singletons. The sequences come from CD4+ T cells sorted from blood, collected at week 24, from a patient treated with tofacitinib. Source of these receptors: a human donor with alopecia areata. The conserved cysteine and the conserved F or W are not part of the CDR3 here. A row's size may be missing; if present it is once, few, many or a size class.

>TRBV9|many|TRBJ2-3
ASSVLAGLFTDTQY
>TRBV6-5|.|TRBJ1-2
ASGGPENYGYT
>TRBV25-1|.|TRBJ1-2
ASSARDGRGDYGYT
>TRBV7-2|.|TRBJ2-2
ASSLDGSTGELF
>TRBV4-1|.|TRBJ2-2
ASSATENTGELF
>TRBV30|.|TRBJ1-1
AWRPTDRGTAEAF
>TRBV29-1|once|TRBJ2-4
SVVPQGVNIQY
>TRBV2|.|TRBJ2-1
ASSRDSYYNEQF
>TRBV9|.|TRBJ2-1
ASSPLDRLNEQF
>TRBV30|.|TRBJ1-1
AWKGNLDRTAF
>TRBV29-1|few|TRBJ1-1
SVVSPSKGNTEAF
>TRBV2|few|TRBJ2-1
ASSGAGVSYNEQF
>TRBV7-9|.|TRBJ2-3
ASSLPIFRQGAEY
>TRBV6-6|.|TRBJ2-7
ASSYSFGAVVEQY
>TRBV7-2|.|TRBJ2-2
ASTLQGASGELF
>TRBV27|.|TRBJ2-5
ASSPDRLTQETQY
>TRBV2|.|TRBJ2-7
ASRPGNYEQY
>TRBV5-1|.|TRBJ2-1
ASRDTSNEQF
>TRBV29-1|.|TRBJ2-7
SVLPGTGSYEQY
>TRBV18|few|TRBJ1-4
ASSRVDGEKLF
>TRBV29-1|.|TRBJ1-1
SVKTGGQYEAF
>TRBV10-3|few|TRBJ1-6
AISEGQSLH
>TRBV25-1|.|TRBJ2-1
ASSPPAPGLYNEQF
>TRBV19|few|TRBJ1-2
ASSIATVNGYT
>TRBV30|.|TRBJ1-2
AWSKGGYGYT
>TRBV29-1|.|TRBJ2-7
SVVTTTGSSYEQY
>TRBV30|.|TRBJ2-2
AWSVLGATGELF
>TRBV9|.|TRBJ2-7
ASSPRTGSTYEQY
>TRBV19|.|TRBJ1-2
ASGIRDTYGYT
>TRBV9|.|TRBJ1-1
ASSVGTNTEAF
>TRBV30|.|TRBJ1-2
ALVHRGQLDGYT
>TRBV29-1|few|TRBJ1-1
SVETQRVMNTEAF
>TRBV5-1|few|TRBJ2-3
ASSRTPFRGGAPTDTQY
>TRBV15|.|TRBJ1-2
ATSRDPDRDYGYT
>TRBV19|few|TRBJ2-1
ASSRAPGGSVEQF
>TRBV29-1|.|TRBJ2-2
SVLGQSLGELF
>TRBV4-3|.|TRBJ1-2
ASSSGQGTWSDGYT
>TRBV25-1|.|TRBJ1-6
ASSGTKSPLH
>TRBV29-1|.|TRBJ2-1
SVSRGNEQF
>TRBV29-1|.|TRBJ1-1
SAGSSDTEAF
>TRBV5-1|.|TRBJ2-5
ASSLGVPQETQY
>TRBV7-8|.|TRBJ2-2
ASRSTRTGIVGELF
>TRBV19|.|TRBJ2-6
ASSISGVVSGANVLT
>TRBV5-1|.|TRBJ1-6
ASSSGPYNSPLH
>TRBV7-2|few|TRBJ2-5
ASSLGDGTRGEQETQY
>TRBV14|.|TRBJ2-5
ASSQGSKETQY
>TRBV4-3|few|TRBJ2-3
ASSQDRGRTDTQY
>TRBV4-3|.|TRBJ2-1
ASSQDRQGSFSYNEQF
>TRBV27|.|TRBJ1-6
ASSDVRVSRTGVRPLH
>TRBV29-1|.|TRBJ1-4
SVRGLLANEKLF
>TRBV28|.|TRBJ1-2
ASTKPQGGGYGYT
>TRBV13|.|TRBJ2-3
ASSTDRGPPDTQY
>TRBV7-2|.|TRBJ1-5
ASSPDPYNQPQH